The clone carrying this T cell receptor beta chain was observed once. No antigen is known for it. Clones were read by immunoSEQ multiplex PCR, and TCRdb kept only the in-frame ones, dropping some. Of approximately 32,000 clones in the sample, over 75% were seen once. The data stem from a study of T cells in localized non-small cell lung cancer. Overall study findings and caveats: Higher adjacent-lung clonality was associated with shorter survival. In adjacent lung, a median around 57 of the top 100 tumor clones were found.

The CDR3 runs 14 residues. V was pared by 4 bases and J by 3 bases, with 10 bases between. CDR1 and CDR2 (germline): SNHLY, FYNNEI. The material sequenced was peripheral blood, taken before any cancer treatment. The TCR sequence derives from a male donor aged 60 or older with stage III squamous cell lung carcinoma. The V gene is TRBV2, the J gene TRBJ1-3; D call uncertain. CDR3 in DNA: TGTGCCAGCAGTGGATTGAGGGATGGAAACACCATATATTTT. Protein sequence: CASSGLRDGNTIYF.